The rows below give T cell receptor beta chains drawn from one sample of a study of beta chain features in type 1 diabetes. This table comes from immunoSEQ multiplex PCR, and its TCRdb copy is limited to in-frame clones, with some not included. The table records fewer than 150,000 clones, less than 8.5% of them present only once. Sequencing input: central memory CD4+ T cells from blood. All receptors derive from a woman aged 25 to 39 in good health. CDR3s include the opening cysteine and the closing phenylalanine or tryptophan. The D gene is left open where the match is weak. Not every row has a clone size; where given, it reads once, few, many or a size class.

>TRBJ2-3|TRBV14|-|many
TGTGCCAGCAGCCCATCTACGGGGTCAGATACGCAGTATTTT
CASSPSTGSDTQYF
>TRBJ2-5|TRBV7-2|TRBD1|few
TGTGCCAGCAGCTTGGGGACAGGGGACATGAAGACCCAGTACTTC
CASSLGTGDMKTQYF
>TRBJ2-1|TRBV7-3|TRBD2|few
TGTGCCAGCAGCTTAACTTCGACTAGCGGACTCAATGAGCAGTTCTTC
CASSLTSTSGLNEQFF
>TRBJ2-2|TRBV5-1|TRBD2|-
TGCGCCAGCAGCTTCGGACTAGCGGGAGGACGGGGGGACACCGGGGAGCTGTTTTTT
CASSFGLAGGRGDTGELFF
>TRBJ2-1|TRBV5-4|TRBD2|few
TGTGCCAGCAGCTTCGGGACTATCGGCTACAATGAGCAGTTCTTC
CASSFGTIGYNEQFF
>TRBJ2-7|TRBV20-1|-|-
TGCAGTGCTAGAGTCGTCCACGAGCAGTACTTC
CSARVVHEQYF
>TRBJ2-7|TRBV30|TRBD2|few
TGTGCCTGGAGTAGGTTCGGGGCTAGCGGGCGGAGCTCCTACGAGCAGTACTTC
CAWSRFGASGRSSYEQYF
>TRBJ2-1|TRBV11-3|TRBD1|few
TGTGCCAGCAGCCCGATGACAGGGAGCGAGCAGTTCTTC
CASSPMTGSEQFF
>TRBJ2-5|TRBV7-3|-|-
TGTGCCAGCAGCCCCGGGACAAAGGAGACCCAGTACTTC
CASSPGTKETQYF
>TRBJ2-7|TRBV14|TRBD2|-
TGTGCCAGCGGAAGGACTAGCGGGAGTATCGAGCAGTACTTC
CASGRTSGSIEQYF
>TRBJ1-2|TRBV13|TRBD1|few
TGTGCCAGCAGCTTACAGGGGGACTATGGCTACACCTTC
CASSLQGDYGYTF
>TRBJ2-3|TRBV4-3|-|many
TGCGCCAGCAGCCGAGATCTTCTTAGCGGGACAGGCACAGATACGCAGTATTTT
CASSRDLLSGTGTDTQYF
>TRBJ2-1|TRBV5-4|TRBD2|-
TGTGCCAGCACGCGGGAGTCTGAGCAGTTCTTC
CASTRESEQFF
>TRBJ2-5|TRBV6-1|-|-
TGTGCCAGCAGTCCCTGGGGGGAGAAAGAGACCCAGTACTTC
CASSPWGEKETQYF
>TRBJ2-2|TRBV7-8|-|few
TGTGCCAGCAGCGGACGCCCAGGGGTGAACACCGGGGAGCTGTTTTTT
CASSGRPGVNTGELFF
>TRBJ1-3|TRBV2|-|-
TGTGCCAGCAGCCGGGACTCTGGAAACACCATATATTTT
CASSRDSGNTIYF
>TRBJ2-7|TRBV20-1|TRBD1|-
TGCAGTGCCGGGACAGTCTACGAGCAGTACTTC
CSAGTVYEQYF
>TRBJ2-3|TRBV5-5|-|-
TGTGCCAGCAGCCCAAGGGACTCCGGCGTGGGTACGCAGTATTTT
CASSPRDSGVGTQYF
>TRBJ2-1|TRBV6-5|TRBD2|-
TGTGCCAGCAGCCGGACTAGCGGAAGTTACAATGAGCAGTTCTTC
CASSRTSGSYNEQFF
>TRBJ2-2|TRBV11-2|-|many
TGTGCCAGCAACGCGGGGCAGGGAAAGACCGGGGAGCTGTTTTTT
CASNAGQGKTGELFF
>TRBJ1-1|TRBV5-1|-|-
TGCGCCAGCGCTGGGGGGGCAAACACTGAAGCTTTCTTT
CASAGGANTEAFF
>TRBJ2-1|TRBV4-2|-|many
TGTGCCAGCAGCCAAGAGACTAGATACAATGAGCAGTTCTTC
CASSQETRYNEQFF
>TRBJ2-7|TRBV9|TRBD2|few
TGTGCCAGCAGCGTAGGGGCTAGCGGGGCCTACGAGCAGTACTTC
CASSVGASGAYEQYF
>TRBJ2-7|TRBV11-3|-|-
TGTGCCAGCAGCCGTACAGGGAGTAGCTACGAGCAGTACTTC
CASSRTGSSYEQYF
>TRBJ2-6|TRBV27|-|-
TGTGCCAGCAGTTTAAATGGCCCTGGGGCCAACGTCCTGACTTTC
CASSLNGPGANVLTF
>TRBJ2-3|TRBV11-3|-|-
TGTGCCAGCAGCTCCAGGACAGGCACAGATACGCAGTATTTT
CASSSRTGTDTQYF
>TRBJ1-1|TRBV7-2|-|-
TGTGCCAGCAGTCTCGGACACTCGAACACTGAAGCTTTCTTT
CASSLGHSNTEAFF
>TRBJ1-1|TRBV28|-|few
TGTGCCAGCAGTTTATATGGGGCGGGGGGCACTGAAGCTTTCTTT
CASSLYGAGGTEAFF
>TRBJ2-6|TRBV5-4|-|-
TGTGCCAGCAGCTTGGCCCTAACAGGGTCTGGGGCCAACGTCCTGACTTTC
CASSLALTGSGANVLTF
>TRBJ2-1|TRBV7-8|-|many
TGTGCCAGCAGCTTAGCACAGGACAATGAGCAGTTCTTC
CASSLAQDNEQFF
>TRBJ1-1|TRBV29-1|-|few
TGCAGCGCCGCGATCGAGGGGAACACTGAAGCTTTCTTT
CSAAIEGNTEAFF
>TRBJ1-3|TRBV18|-|few
TGTGCCAGCTCCCAGGACAGCAGGAGAAACACCATATATTTT
CASSQDSRRNTIYF
>TRBJ1-2|TRBV4-3|-|few
TGCGCCAGCAGCCCCAGAGTATCGGAGAACTATGGCTACACCTTC
CASSPRVSENYGYTF
>TRBJ2-1|TRBV18|-|few
TGTGCCAGCTCACCAACGAGCTCACGGGACAATGAGCAGTTCTTC
CASSPTSSRDNEQFF
>TRBJ2-5|TRBV18|TRBD1|-
TGTGCCAGCTCGGGGACAGGGGGCGAGACCCAGTACTTC
CASSGTGGETQYF
>TRBJ2-1|TRBV4-3|TRBD1|many
TGCGCCAGCAGCCAAGTCGTGGGAGGACAGGGTGAGCAGTTCTTC
CASSQVVGGQGEQFF
>TRBJ2-1|TRBV9|TRBD2|few
TGTGCCAGCAGCGTAAGGGGAGCTAGCGGAGGTGAGCAGTTCTTC
CASSVRGASGGEQFF
>TRBJ1-4|TRBV27|TRBD1|few
TGTGCCAGCAGTTTATACCCCGCCGGGACAGCGGCAACTAATGAAAAACTGTTTTTT
CASSLYPAGTAATNEKLFF
>TRBJ2-1|TRBV18|-|-
TGTGCCAGCTCGGACAGTTGGAGTCCAAATGAGCAGTTCTTC
CASSDSWSPNEQFF
>TRBJ1-1|TRBV12-5|-|few
TGTGCTAGTGGTTTGGGACACCGCGGGGGCACTGAAGCTTTCTTT
CASGLGHRGGTEAFF
>TRBJ2-7|TRBV6-5|-|-
TGTGCCAGCAGTTACCTTCACGGGTACGAGCAGTACTTC
CASSYLHGYEQYF
>TRBJ1-3|TRBV7-9|TRBD1|few
TGTGCCAGCAGCTCCCTCGACAGGGGGCCCTCTGGAAACACCATATATTTT
CASSSLDRGPSGNTIYF
>TRBJ2-2|TRBV9|TRBD2|few
TGTGCCAGCAGCGTAGCACTAGCGCAAAACACCGGGGAGCTGTTTTTT
CASSVALAQNTGELFF
>TRBJ2-2|TRBV19|-|-
TGTGCCAGTAGTAACTCCGGAGGGGTGGGGAACACCGGGGAGCTGTTTTTT
CASSNSGGVGNTGELFF
>TRBJ2-1|TRBV28|TRBD1|-
TGTGCCAGCAGGGGGTTGGGGACAGGGCACGGTGAGCAGTTCTTC
CASRGLGTGHGEQFF